This TCR beta chain was sequenced in a study of T cell responses to AZD1222 COVID-19 vaccine. CDR1 ENHRY and CDR2 SYGVKD come from the germline V gene. V gave up 8 bases and J gave up 3 bases, with 11 bases separating them. The CDR3 is 12 residues long. Clones were sequenced by immunoSEQ multiplex PCR, and TCRdb holds only the in-frame ones, with some missing. The table has some 100,000 clones, about 89% seen once. Whole-study results and caveats: Of the AZD1222 recipients, only 5 or 6 were seropositive at baseline. The repertoires were collected only after the peak T cell response.

Comment on this clone: Antigen: not known.

V and J are TRBV10-3 and TRBJ2-7; a weak D match, TRBD1 (5 bases). The starting material was peripheral blood, obtained 28 days after the second AZD1222 dose. The TCR originated in an adult who received the AZD1222 COVID-19 vaccine. CDR3 protein: CAIGRVNYEQYF. The CDR3 nucleotides read TGTGCCATCGGCAGGGTAAACTACGAGCAGTACTTC.